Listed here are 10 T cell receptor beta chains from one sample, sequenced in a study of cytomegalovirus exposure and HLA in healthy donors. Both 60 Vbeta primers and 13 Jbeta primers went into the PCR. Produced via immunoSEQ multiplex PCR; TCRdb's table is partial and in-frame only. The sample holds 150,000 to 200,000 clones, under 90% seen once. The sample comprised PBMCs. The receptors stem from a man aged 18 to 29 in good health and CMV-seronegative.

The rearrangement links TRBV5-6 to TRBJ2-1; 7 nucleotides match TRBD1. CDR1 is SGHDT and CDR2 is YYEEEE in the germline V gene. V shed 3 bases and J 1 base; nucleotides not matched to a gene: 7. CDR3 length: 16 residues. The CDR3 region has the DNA TGTGCCAGCAGCTGGGCCAGGGGGTTTTCCTACAATGAGCAGTTCTTC. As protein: CASSWARGFSYNEQFF.

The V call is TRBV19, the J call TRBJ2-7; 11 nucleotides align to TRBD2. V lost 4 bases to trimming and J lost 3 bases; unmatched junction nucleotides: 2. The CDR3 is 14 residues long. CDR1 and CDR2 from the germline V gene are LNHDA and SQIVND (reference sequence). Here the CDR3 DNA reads TGTGCCAGTAGTACGGGACTAGCGGACTACGAGCAGTACTTC. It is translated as CASSTGLADYEQYF.

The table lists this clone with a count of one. CDR3 amino acids: CASSEGPAYEQYF. DNA of the CDR3: TGTGCCAGCAGTGAAGGCCCGGCCTACGAGCAGTACTTC. The chain joins TRBV2 to TRBJ2-7, with unresolved D. Germline-derived CDR1 and CDR2 are SNHLY and FYNNEI. The V end was cut by 1 base, the J end by 2 bases, with 6 bases between. The CDR3 runs to 13 residues. Full variable domain (remainder filled in from reference TRBV2 and TRBJ2-7): EPEVTQTPSHQVTQMGQEVILRCVPISNHLYFYWYRQILGQKVEFLVSFYNNEISEKSEIFDDQFSVERPDGSNFTLKIRSTKLEDSAMYFCASSEGPAYEQYFGPGTRLTVT.

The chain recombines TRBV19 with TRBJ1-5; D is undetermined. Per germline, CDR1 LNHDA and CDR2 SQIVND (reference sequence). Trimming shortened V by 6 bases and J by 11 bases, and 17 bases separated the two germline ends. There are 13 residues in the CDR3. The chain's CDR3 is CASSEYGELAQHF. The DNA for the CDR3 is TGTGCCAGTAGCGAGTATGGAGAATTGGCCCAGCATTTT.

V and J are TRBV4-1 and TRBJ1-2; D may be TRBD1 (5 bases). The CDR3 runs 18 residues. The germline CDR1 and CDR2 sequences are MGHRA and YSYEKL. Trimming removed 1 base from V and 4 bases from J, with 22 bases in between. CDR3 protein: CASSQATPTEMKVYGYTF. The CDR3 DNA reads TGCGCCAGCAGCCAAGCAACCCCGACAGAAATGAAGGTCTATGGCTACACCTTC.

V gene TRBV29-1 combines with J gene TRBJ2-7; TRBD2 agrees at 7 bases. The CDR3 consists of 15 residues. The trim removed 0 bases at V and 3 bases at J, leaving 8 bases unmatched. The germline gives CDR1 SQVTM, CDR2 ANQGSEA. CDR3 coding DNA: TGCAGCGTTGAAGATTCGGGGGAGGGCCTCTACGAGCAGTACTTC. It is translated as CSVEDSGEGLYEQYF.

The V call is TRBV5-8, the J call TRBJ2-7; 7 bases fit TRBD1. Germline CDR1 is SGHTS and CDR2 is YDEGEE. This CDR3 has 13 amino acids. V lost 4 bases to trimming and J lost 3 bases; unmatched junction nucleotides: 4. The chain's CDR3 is CASSLTGRYEQYF. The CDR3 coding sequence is TGTGCCAGCAGCCTGACAGGGCGCTACGAGCAGTACTTC. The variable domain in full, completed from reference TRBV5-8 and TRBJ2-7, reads EAGVTQSPTHLIKTRGQQATLRCSPISGHTSVYWYQQALGLGLQFLLWYDEGEERNRGNFPPRFSGRQFPNYSSELNVNALELEDSALYLCASSLTGRYEQYFGPGTRLTVT.

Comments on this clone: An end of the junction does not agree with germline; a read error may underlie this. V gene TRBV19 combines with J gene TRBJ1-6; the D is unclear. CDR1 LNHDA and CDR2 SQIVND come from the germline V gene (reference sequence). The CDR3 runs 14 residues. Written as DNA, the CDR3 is TGTGCCAGTCGGGGAAATGGCTATAATTCACCCCCCCACTTT. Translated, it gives CASRGNGYNSPPHF.

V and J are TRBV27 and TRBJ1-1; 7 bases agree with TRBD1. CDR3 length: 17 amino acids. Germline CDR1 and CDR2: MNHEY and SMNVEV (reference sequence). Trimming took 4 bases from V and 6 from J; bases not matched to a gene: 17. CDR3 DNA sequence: TGTGCCAGCAGTTGGGGACAGTTAAGTGCGGCAAGCTCTGAAGCTTTCTTT. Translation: CASSWGQLSAASSEAFF.

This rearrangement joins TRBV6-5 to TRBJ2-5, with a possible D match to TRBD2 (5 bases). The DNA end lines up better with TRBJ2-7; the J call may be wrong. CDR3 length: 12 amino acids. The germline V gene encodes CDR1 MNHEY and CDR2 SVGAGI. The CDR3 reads CASSYEGYEQYF. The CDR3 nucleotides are TGTGCCAGCAGTTACGAGGGATACGAGCAGTACTTC.